The 6 T cell receptor beta chains in this list originate from one sample, sequenced in a study of CD8+ T cells in alopecia areata (dated by TCRdb to 2017 to 2018). What the time point label conveys for this sample: less than five weeks on oral tofacitinib. Interpreted using the paper, the treatment or condition label stands for: oral pan-JAK inhibitor, 5-10 mg twice daily. Libraries were constructed by the immunoSEQ multiplex PCR assay. To provide template for TCR sequencing, every sample had RNA extracted and reverse transcribed into cDNA. The clones in this table, taken by TCRdb from immuneACCESS, are in-frame only. Not every clone is retained; where verified, under half of the shortfall comes from an unresolved V gene, and the cause of the rest is unknown. The sample profile shows roughly 120,000 clones; 58% of them were found once. The ten largest clonotypes hold nearly 30% of the sample. The specimen was CD8+ T cells sorted from blood, collected at week 4, from a patient treated with tofacitinib. These receptors came from a human donor with alopecia areata.

The chain is built from TRBV29-1 and TRBJ2-1; D possibly matches TRBD1 or TRBD2 (6 bases each). Between the trimmed V and J ends, which lost 3 bases and 10 bases, there was a span of 19 bases. This CDR3 is built from 14 residues. Germline V gene data show CDR1 as SQVTM and CDR2 as ANQGSEA. For the CDR3, the DNA is TGCAGCGTTGAGATAGGTAACCGCGGGACAGAGCAGTTCTTC. Its translation: CSVEIGNRGTEQFF.

This clone was detected a few times. V gene TRBV30 combines with J gene TRBJ2-7; tentatively, D is TRBD1 (5 bases). The ends were cut back, 4 bases at V and 3 bases at J, with 16 bases in the middle. Germline assignment: CDR1 GTSNPN and CDR2 SVGIG (reference sequence). This CDR3 has 14 amino acids. The CDR3 DNA reads TGTGCCTGGACCCAGGTCGGCAGGGACTACGAGCAGTACTTC. Translating it yields CAWTQVGRDYEQYF. The full variable domain, with the rest looked up from reference TRBV30 and TRBJ2-7, is SQTIHQWPATLVQPVGSPLSLECTVEGTSNPNLYWYRQAAGRGLQLLFYSVGIGQISSEVPQNLSASRPQDRQFILSSKKLLLSDSGFYLCAWTQVGRDYEQYFGPGTRLTVT.

The genes are TRBV29-1 and TRBJ2-2; the D gene is possibly TRBD1 (5 bases). CDR1 is SQVTM, CDR2 ANQGSEA, per germline. This CDR3 is built from 13 residues. The V end lost 6 bases, the J end lost 1 base, and 9 bases lay between the germline ends. The CDR3 nucleotides are TGCAGCGTGGACGACAGGAACACCGGGGAGCTGTTTTTT. Translating gives CSVDDRNTGELFF.

J is TRBJ1-6 and V is TRBV30; no clear D. V was cut by 7 bases and J by 10 bases, with 11 bases left in between. This CDR3 is 11 amino acids long. Germline CDR1 is GTSNPN and CDR2 is SVGIG (reference sequence). The CDR3 DNA is TGTGCCTTATTCAGACGCTCACCCCTCCACTTT. This translates into CALFRRSPLHF.

Regarding this clone: The identical CDR3 is also encoded by other nucleotide sequences in the sample. CDR3 nucleotides: TGCGCCAGCAGCCAAGATAGGGGTCCGAGCTCCTACGAGCAGTACTTC. The encoded protein is CASSQDRGPSSYEQYF. V gene TRBV4-3 combines with J gene TRBJ2-7; D is perhaps TRBD1 (5 bases). Between the trimmed V and J ends, which lost 0 bases and 0 bases, there was a span of 12 bases. From germline, CDR1 is LGHNA and CDR2 YSLEER. The length of the CDR3 is 16 residues.

This clone was seen a handful of times. The chain's CDR3 is CASRLLTGGQETQYF. The CDR3 nucleotides read TGTGCCAGCAGACTACTAACAGGGGGACAAGAGACCCAGTACTTC. The genes are TRBV27 and TRBJ2-5; 8 bases match TRBD1. CDR3 length: 15 residues. Trimming took 6 bases from V and 2 from J; bases not matched to a gene: 8. Germline V gene lookup returns CDR1 MNHEY and CDR2 SMNVEV (reference sequence).